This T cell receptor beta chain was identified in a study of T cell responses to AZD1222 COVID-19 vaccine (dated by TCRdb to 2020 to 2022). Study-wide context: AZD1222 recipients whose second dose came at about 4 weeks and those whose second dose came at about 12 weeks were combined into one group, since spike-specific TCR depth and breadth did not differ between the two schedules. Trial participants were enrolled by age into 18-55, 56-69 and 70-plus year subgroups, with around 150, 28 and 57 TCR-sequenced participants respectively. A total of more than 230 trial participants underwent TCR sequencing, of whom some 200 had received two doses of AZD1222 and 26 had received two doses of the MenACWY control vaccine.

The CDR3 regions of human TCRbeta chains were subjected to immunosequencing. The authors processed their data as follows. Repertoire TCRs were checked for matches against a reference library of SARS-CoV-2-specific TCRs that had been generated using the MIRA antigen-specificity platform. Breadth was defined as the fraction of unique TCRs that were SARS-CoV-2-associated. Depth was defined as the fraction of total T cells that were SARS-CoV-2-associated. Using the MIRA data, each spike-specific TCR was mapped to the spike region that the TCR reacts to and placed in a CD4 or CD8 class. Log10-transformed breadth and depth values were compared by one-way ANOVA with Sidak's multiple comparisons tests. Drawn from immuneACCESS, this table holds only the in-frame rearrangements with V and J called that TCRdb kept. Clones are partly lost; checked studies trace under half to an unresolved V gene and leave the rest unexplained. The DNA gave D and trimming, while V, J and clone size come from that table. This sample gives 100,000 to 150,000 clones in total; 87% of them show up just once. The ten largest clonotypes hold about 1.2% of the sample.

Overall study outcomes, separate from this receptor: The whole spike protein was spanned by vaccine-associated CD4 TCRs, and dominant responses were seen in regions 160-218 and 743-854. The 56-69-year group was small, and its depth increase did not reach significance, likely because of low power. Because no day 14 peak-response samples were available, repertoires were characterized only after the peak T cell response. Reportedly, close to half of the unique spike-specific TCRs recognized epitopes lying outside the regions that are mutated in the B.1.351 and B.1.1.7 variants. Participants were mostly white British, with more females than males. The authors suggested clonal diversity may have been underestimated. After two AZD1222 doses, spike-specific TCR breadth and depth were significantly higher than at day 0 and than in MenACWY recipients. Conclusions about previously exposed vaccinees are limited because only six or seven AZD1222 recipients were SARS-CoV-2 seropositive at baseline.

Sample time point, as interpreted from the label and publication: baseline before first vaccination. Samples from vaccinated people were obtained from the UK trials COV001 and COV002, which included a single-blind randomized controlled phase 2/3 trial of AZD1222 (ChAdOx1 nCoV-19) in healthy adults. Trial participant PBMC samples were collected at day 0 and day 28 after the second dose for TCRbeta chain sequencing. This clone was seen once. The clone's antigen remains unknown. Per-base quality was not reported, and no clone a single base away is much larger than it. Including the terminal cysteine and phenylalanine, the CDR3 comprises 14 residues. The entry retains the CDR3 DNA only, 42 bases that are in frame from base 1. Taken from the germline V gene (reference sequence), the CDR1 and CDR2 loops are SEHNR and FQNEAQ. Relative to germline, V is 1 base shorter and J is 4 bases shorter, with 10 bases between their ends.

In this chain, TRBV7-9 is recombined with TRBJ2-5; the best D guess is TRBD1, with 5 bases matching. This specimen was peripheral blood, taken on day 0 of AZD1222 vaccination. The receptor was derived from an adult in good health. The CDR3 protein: CASSLGGRAETQYF. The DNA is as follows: TGTGCCAGCAGCTTAGGGGGCAGGGCAGAGACCCAGTACTTC.